Shown below are 8 T cell receptor beta chains from a single sample sequenced in a study of T cell responses to AZD1222 COVID-19 vaccine. Using immunoSEQ multiplex PCR, the repertoire was profiled, and TCRdb retains in-frame clones only, with some absent. The repertoire holds some 150,000 clones, approximately 90% seen once, with under 4% in the top ten. Sequences were derived from peripheral blood, sampled 28 days after the second AZD1222 dose. The receptors shown here come from an adult who received the AZD1222 COVID-19 vaccine.

The V gene is TRBV24-1, the J gene TRBJ1-1, with D perhaps TRBD1 (5 bases). The CDR3 loop spans 15 amino acids. Deletions cut 5 bases from V and 5 bases from J, with 17 bases between. Germline V gene data show CDR1 as KGHDR and CDR2 as SFDVKD. CDR3 loop: CATSGDPPGRTEAFF. The CDR3 nucleotides are TGTGCCACCAGTGGGGACCCTCCCGGGAGAACTGAAGCTTTCTTT.

CDR3 sequence (DNA): TGTGCCAGCAGCCAAGATTTCGGGAACACTGAAGCTTTCTTT. It is translated as CASSQDFGNTEAFF. The chain joins TRBV3-1 (or the pseudogene TRBV3-2) to TRBJ1-1; D remains ambiguous. CDR3 size: 14 residues. Germline V lookup: CDR1 LGHDT, CDR2 YNNKEL (reference sequence). The ends were cut back, 0 bases at V and 1 base at J, with 6 bases in the middle.

The V gene is TRBV5-1, the J gene TRBJ2-2; a weak D match, TRBD2 (6 bases). In germline, CDR1 is SGHRS, CDR2 YFSETQ. CDR3 length equals 16 residues. Trimming cost V 6 bases and J 6 bases, with 21 bases left between them. The CDR3 nucleotides read TGCGCCAGCAATATGGGGGGTGATAGCTTCGCCGGGGAGCTGTTTTTT. It yields the protein CASNMGGDSFAGELFF.

This chain connects TRBV4-1 to TRBJ2-7; D call uncertain. The ends were cut back, 0 bases at V and 5 bases at J, with 2 bases in the middle. CDR1 MGHRA and CDR2 YSYEKL come from the germline V gene. This CDR3 has 11 residues. The CDR3 is CASSQENEQYF. The CDR3, as DNA: TGCGCCAGCAGCCAAGAGAACGAGCAGTACTTC.

The rearrangement joins TRBV9 to TRBJ2-7, with 11 bases aligning to TRBD2. The V gene's germline CDR1 is SGDLS and CDR2 YYNGEE. This CDR3 has 17 amino acids. V lost 0 bases, J lost 2 bases, and 7 bases stayed unmatched. The CDR3 DNA is TGTGCCAGCAGCGTAGCTACTAGCGGGAGCTTCCCCTACGAGCAGTACTTC. It is translated as CASSVATSGSFPYEQYF. Full variable domain (remainder filled in from reference TRBV9 and TRBJ2-7): DSGVTQTPKHLITATGQRVTLRCSPRSGDLSVYWYQQSLDQGLQFLIQYYNGEERAKGNILERFSAQQFPDLHSELNLSSLELGDSALYFCASSVATSGSFPYEQYFGPGTRLTVT.

V gene TRBV7-8 combines with J gene TRBJ2-1; 10 bases align to TRBD2. CDR1 SGHVS and CDR2 FQNEAQ come from the germline V gene. Trimming removed 1 base from V and 3 bases from J; junction bases left unmatched: 3. CDR3 size: 16 residues. This chain's CDR3 is CASSLGSGRFYNEQFF. CDR3 coding DNA: TGTGCCAGCAGCTTAGGTAGCGGGAGGTTCTACAATGAGCAGTTCTTC. Filled out from reference TRBV7-8 and TRBJ2-1, the complete variable domain reads GAGVSQSPRYKVAKRGQDVALRCDPISGHVSLFWYQQALGQGPEFLTYFQNEAQLDKSGLPSDRFFAERPEGSVSTLKIQRTQQEDSAVYLCASSLGSGRFYNEQFFGPGTRLTVL.

This chain connects TRBV5-1 to TRBJ1-2, with D tentatively TRBD1 (6 bases). Trimming took 0 bases from V and 2 from J, leaving 11 bases between them. This CDR3 is 15 amino acids long. From germline, CDR1 is SGHRS and CDR2 YFSETQ. CDR3 protein: CASSLGWQGNYGYTF. The CDR3 DNA sequence: TGCGCCAGCAGCTTGGGATGGCAGGGGAACTATGGCTACACCTTC.

V gene TRBV29-1 combines with J gene TRBJ1-3; D might be TRBD1 (6 bases). Between the trimmed V and J ends, which lost 3 bases and 3 bases, there was a span of 9 bases. This CDR3 region has 13 residues. The germline V gene encodes CDR1 SQVTM and CDR2 ANQGSEA. CDR3 sequence reads: CSVDEGGGNTIYF. The CDR3 region has the DNA TGCAGCGTTGATGAGGGGGGTGGAAACACCATATATTTT.